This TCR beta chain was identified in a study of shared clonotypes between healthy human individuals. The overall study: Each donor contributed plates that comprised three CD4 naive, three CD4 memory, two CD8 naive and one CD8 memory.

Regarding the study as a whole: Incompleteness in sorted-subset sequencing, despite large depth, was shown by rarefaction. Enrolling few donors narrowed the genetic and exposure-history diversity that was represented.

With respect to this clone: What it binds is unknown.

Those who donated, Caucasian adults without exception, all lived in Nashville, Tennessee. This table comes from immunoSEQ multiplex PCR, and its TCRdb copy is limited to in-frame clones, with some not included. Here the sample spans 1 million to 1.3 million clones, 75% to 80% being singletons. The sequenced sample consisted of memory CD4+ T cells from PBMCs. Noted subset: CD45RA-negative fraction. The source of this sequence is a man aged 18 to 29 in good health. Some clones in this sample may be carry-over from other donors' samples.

The CDR3 is CASSPNQGQGAGDYGYTF. The CDR3 DNA reads as TGTGCCAGCAGCCCAAACCAGGGACAGGGGGCCGGGGACTATGGCTACACCTTC. The J gene is TRBJ1-2, the V gene TRBV25-1, with 12 bases identical to TRBD1. Germline V lookup: CDR1 MGHDK, CDR2 SYGVNS. This CDR3 spans 18 amino acids. The V segment lost 6 bases and the J segment 3 bases; nucleotides outside the gene matches: 14.